Below, 13 T cell receptor beta chains from the same sample are listed, as sequenced in a study of Ad26.COV2.S vaccination and SARS-CoV-2 variants. The protocol was immunoSEQ multiplex PCR, while the TCRdb copy is restricted to in-frame clones and leaves out a portion. The data show 440,000 or so clones, over 80% seen once. Noted treatment: some 19 received Ad26.COV2.S at low or high dose, single or two shots; roughly five received placebo; per-sample allocation not given. The samples date from day 63 after the first vaccine or placebo injection. The source material was peripheral blood, sampled in a trial of Ad26.COV2.S vaccine versus placebo. The receptors derive from a person between 18 and 59 years old who received the Ad26.COV2.S COVID-19 vaccine or a placebo.

This chain links TRBV5-1 with TRBJ2-7; possible D gene TRBD2, 5 bases. The CDR3 sequence is 15 residues long. Trimming pared 4 bases from V and 0 bases from J, leaving 14 bases between. Germline CDR1 and CDR2: SGHRS and YFSETQ. CDR3 in DNA: TGCGCCAGCAGCGTGACTATTGCTGGCTCCTACGAGCAGTACTTC. It translates to CASSVTIAGSYEQYF. Looking up the rest from reference TRBV5-1 and TRBJ2-7 gives the full variable domain: KAGVTQTPRYLIKTRGQQVTLSCSPISGHRSVSWYQQTPGQGLQFLFEYFSETQRNKGNFPGRFSGRQFSNSRSEMNVSTLELGDSALYLCASSVTIAGSYEQYFGPGTRLTVT.

This rearrangement joins TRBV9 to TRBJ2-7; the D is unclear. Germline V CDR1 and CDR2: SGDLS, YYNGEE. The CDR3 is 14 residues long. V lost 0 bases, J lost 1 base, and 8 bases lay in between. The CDR3 DNA reads TGTGCCAGCAGCGTAGGACGGCTATCCTACGAGCAGTACTTC. Amino acid sequence: CASSVGRLSYEQYF.

This clone appeared a single time. This chain connects TRBV10-3 to TRBJ2-3; 12 nucleotides match TRBD2. CDR1 is ENHRY, CDR2 SYGVKD, per germline. This CDR3 contains 17 residues. V lost 5 bases, J lost 3 bases, and 9 bases stayed unmatched. This chain's CDR3 is CAISLASGGAITDTQYF. CDR3 in DNA: TGTGCCATCAGTCTGGCTAGCGGGGGGGCGATTACAGATACGCAGTATTTT.

The chain links TRBV5-4 to TRBJ1-1; D unclear. CDR1 and CDR2 from the germline V gene are SGHNT and YYREEE (reference sequence). CDR3 length equals 14 residues. Trimming took off 5 bases at V and 1 base at J, with 12 bases between the two ends. The chain's CDR3 is CASSYRFQNTEAFF. The CDR3, as DNA: TGTGCCAGCAGTTACAGATTCCAGAACACTGAAGCTTTCTTT.

This chain joins TRBV2 and TRBJ2-5; D gene ambiguous. Trimming removed 5 bases at V and 2 bases at J, with 9 bases between. Germline CDR1 is SNHLY and CDR2 is FYNNEI. The CDR3 sequence is 13 residues long. In nucleotides, the CDR3 is TGTGCCAGCAGTCTCCCATCGCAAGAGACCCAGTACTTC. This translates into CASSLPSQETQYF.

The chain recombines TRBV5-1 with TRBJ1-3; D call uncertain. The CDR3 has 13 amino acids. Trimming took off 0 bases at V and 6 bases at J, with 7 bases between the two ends. Germline V gene data show CDR1 as SGHRS and CDR2 as YFSETQ. CDR3 in amino acids: CASSLDSLNTIYF. CDR3 DNA sequence: TGCGCCAGCAGCTTGGACAGCCTAAACACCATATATTTT.

The V and J genes are TRBV7-6 and TRBJ2-7, with D perhaps matching TRBD1 (6 bases). V gave up 5 bases and J gave up 6 bases, with 14 bases separating them. The CDR3 consists of 13 residues. The germline CDR1 and CDR2 sequences are SGHVS and FNYEAQ. The CDR3 DNA sequence: TGTGCCAGCAGCCCCGACTCCAGGGGCGAGCAGTACTTC. Protein product: CASSPDSRGEQYF.

The V gene is TRBV20-1, the J gene TRBJ2-7; D is uncertain. CDR1 and CDR2 (germline): DFQATT, SNEGSKA (reference sequence). The CDR3 is made up of 15 amino acids. Trimming removed 3 bases from V and 5 bases from J, with 20 bases in between. The DNA for the CDR3 is TGCAGTGCTAGTCCAACTTTCATCCAAGGGCACGAGCAGTACTTC. Residues: CSASPTFIQGHEQYF.

J is TRBJ1-4 and V is TRBV15; 10 nucleotides align to TRBD1. Looked up from germline, CDR1 is LNHNV and CDR2 is YYDKDF (reference sequence). The V segment lost 6 bases and the J segment 6 bases; nucleotides outside the gene matches: 10. The CDR3 covers 16 residues. The CDR3 loop is CATRQSFGTGDEKLFF. The CDR3 DNA reads TGTGCCACCAGACAGTCGTTTGGGACAGGGGATGAAAAACTGTTTTTT.

About this clone: The same CDR3 arises from other DNA sequences in this sample as well. The V call is TRBV9, the J call TRBJ1-5; D gene unclear. The CDR3 has 14 amino acids. Per the germline V gene, CDR1 is SGDLS and CDR2 is YYNGEE. V dropped 0 bases and J dropped 3 bases, with 7 bases sitting between them. The CDR3 DNA is TGTGCCAGCAGCGTAGGAGGCGCCAATCAGCCCCAGCATTTT. It codes for CASSVGGANQPQHF.

The V gene is TRBV6-2 or TRBV6-3, the J gene TRBJ2-1, with D possibly being TRBD1 (5 bases). The CDR3 runs to 17 residues. Looked up from germline, CDR1 is MNHEY and CDR2 is SVGEGT. V dropped 6 bases and J dropped 2 bases, with 20 bases sitting between them. CDR3 region: CASSLARAWSAYNEQFF. The CDR3 DNA sequence: TGTGCCAGCAGCCTTGCCAGGGCCTGGAGCGCCTACAATGAGCAGTTCTTC.

The rearrangement joins TRBV7-2 to TRBJ1-5; D might be TRBD1 (5 bases). Germline lookup yields CDR1 SGHTA and CDR2 FQGNSA. Trimming removed 2 bases from V and 3 bases from J, with 14 bases in between. The CDR3 extends over 16 amino acids. The CDR3 nucleotides are TGTGCCAGCAGCTTACGGGGCGGAGGTCCCAATCAGCCCCAGCATTTT. It is translated as CASSLRGGGPNQPQHF.

The chain couples TRBV2 to TRBJ1-5; D is undetermined. V was shortened by 5 bases and J by 1 base, with 12 bases between the two germline ends. Germline lookup yields CDR1 SNHLY and CDR2 FYNNEI. The CDR3 contains 15 residues. The CDR3 coding sequence is TGTGCCAGCAGTCCCCCCCCGGGGAGCAATCAGCCCCAGCATTTT. It is translated as CASSPPPGSNQPQHF. Combining the CDR3 with reference TRBV2 and TRBJ1-5 gives the whole variable domain EPEVTQTPSHQVTQMGQEVILRCVPISNHLYFYWYRQILGQKVEFLVSFYNNEISEKSEIFDDQFSVERPDGSNFTLKIRSTKLEDSAMYFCASSPPPGSNQPQHFGDGTRLSIL.